This T cell receptor (beta chain) was retrieved from a study of vaccination and CD4 T cells after COVID-19. About the research overall: Testing by nasal swab PCR showed convalescent patients to be SARS-CoV-2 positive; nine were mild and one was severe. General observations from the study: Vaccine-specific clones in convalescent patients were spike mono-reactive in 304 of 307 cases.

With regard to this clonotype: Its cognate antigen is unknown.

Noted treatment: approximately 9-day PBMC culture with coronavirus spike peptide pools or control peptides (ViraFEST assay). Cultured CD4+ T cell DNA underwent sequencing with the Oncomine TCR Beta short-read assay. After culture, CD4+ T cells served as the source for genomic DNA extraction. TCRdb passed the PCR reads through MiXCR, listing each CDR3 protein once. This table has under 25,000 distinct CDR3 sequences, around 66% appearing once. The CDR3 loop spans 13 amino acids. V was shortened by 6 bases and J by 7 bases, with 15 bases between the two germline ends. The germline gives CDR1 MNHEY, CDR2 SVGEGT.

The V gene is TRBV6-2 or TRBV6-3, the J gene TRBJ1-1, with D perhaps TRBD1 (6 bases). The sequencing sample was made of CD4+ T cells from blood, cultured in vitro. The source of this sequence is a human donor who had recovered from COVID-19. CDR3 nucleotide sequence: TGTGCCAGCAGATATCGACAGGTTGGTGAAGCTTTCTTT. This gives the protein CASRYRQVGEAFF.